These 8 T cell receptor beta chains were all obtained from the same sample, sequenced in a study of shared clonotypes between healthy human individuals. Method: immunoSEQ multiplex PCR; TCRdb's copy keeps in-frame clones and lacks some. This repertoire shows over a million clones, around 97% found once; its top ten account for about 1.2%. The sequenced sample was naive CD4+ T cells sorted from blood. Subset denoted: CD45RA+ positively selected. Every receptor here comes from a man aged 25 to 45 in good health.

The V and J genes are TRBV5-1 and TRBJ1-2; 7 bases are a match to TRBD1. V shed 4 bases and J 7 bases; nucleotides not matched to a gene: 7. This CDR3 contains 13 residues. Germline assignment: CDR1 SGHRS and CDR2 YFSETQ. The CDR3 loop reads CASSQQGSVGYTF. The CDR3 nucleotides read TGCGCCAGCAGCCAACAGGGGAGTGTTGGCTACACCTTC.

V and J are TRBV27 and TRBJ2-7; 7 bases are shared with TRBD1. Germline trimming cut 6 bases from V and 6 bases from J; bases unmatched to any gene: 8. CDR1 is MNHEY and CDR2 is SMNVEV in the germline V gene (reference sequence). This CDR3 is built from 13 residues. The CDR3, as DNA: TGTGCCAGCAGGAGAGACAGGGCTGTCGAGCAGTACTTC. Its translation is CASRRDRAVEQYF.

The genes are TRBV27 and TRBJ2-3; D is perhaps TRBD2 (6 bases). Germline-derived CDR1 and CDR2 are MNHEY and SMNVEV (reference sequence). The CDR3 covers 16 residues. Between the trimmed V and J ends, which lost 7 bases and 1 base, there was a span of 18 bases. For the CDR3, the DNA is TGTGCCAGCACCCCCGTTGGCGGGATGGGCACAGATACGCAGTATTTT. It yields the protein CASTPVGGMGTDTQYF.

This clone was recorded once. The chain is built from TRBV27 and TRBJ2-1; 9 bases match TRBD1. Germline lookup yields CDR1 MNHEY and CDR2 SMNVEV (reference sequence). This CDR3 spans 16 amino acids. Unmatched junction bases numbered 8, after V lost 4 bases and J lost 4 bases. CDR3 loop: CASSSYGTGRYNEQFF. As DNA, the CDR3 is TGTGCCAGCAGTTCATACGGGACAGGGAGGTACAATGAGCAGTTCTTC.

CDR3 DNA: TGTGCCTGGTACAGGGGTTCGCACACTGAAGCTTTCTTT. Translation: CAWYRGSHTEAFF. The chain joins TRBV30 to TRBJ1-1, with 7 nucleotides matching TRBD1. V shed 5 bases, J shed 3 bases, and the junction held 6 bases outside the gene matches. Germline-derived CDR1 and CDR2 are GTSNPN and SVGIG (reference sequence). CDR3 length: 13 residues.

With regard to this clone: Other DNA sequences in the same sample also yield this CDR3. V gene TRBV18 combines with J gene TRBJ2-2; 12 nucleotides line up with TRBD1. CDR3 length: 16 residues. Germline CDR1 KGHSH, CDR2 LQKENI. The junction had 5 bases not matched to a gene; V was cut back by 3 bases and J by 6 bases. CDR3 in amino acids: CASSPPGQGAAGELFF. CDR3 nucleotide sequence: TGTGCCAGCTCACCTCCGGGACAGGGGGCCGCCGGGGAGCTGTTTTTT.

The chain joins TRBV7-9 to TRBJ2-5, with TRBD2 matching over 11 bases. Per germline, CDR1 SEHNR and CDR2 FQNEAQ (reference sequence). The CDR3 extends over 15 amino acids. V trimming: 7 bases; J trimming: 5 bases; junction bases outside the gene matches: 9. The CDR3 loop is CASNVAGGPGETQYF. DNA for the CDR3: TGTGCCAGCAACGTAGCGGGAGGGCCGGGGGAGACCCAGTACTTC.

This chain links TRBV29-1 with TRBJ2-5, with 10 bases matching TRBD2. The ends lost 6 bases at V and 7 bases at J; junction bases unmatched: 14. This CDR3 comprises 15 residues. The germline V gene encodes CDR1 SQVTM and CDR2 ANQGSEA. The CDR3 region is CSVVAGTSVMGTQYF. In DNA form, the CDR3 reads TGCAGCGTCGTAGCCGGGACTAGCGTAATGGGGACCCAGTACTTC.